These 10 T cell receptor beta chains came from one sample sequenced in a study of follicular helper T cells after annual influenza vaccination. The time point here: 2015-2016 season, 7 days after influenza vaccination. Only in-frame clones appear in the TCRdb table, and some are missing; sequencing was by immunoSEQ multiplex PCR. The repertoire holds 6,000 to 8,000 clones, with approximately 88% as singletons. Sample: CXCR5+ CD38- circulating T follicular helper cells from blood, taken 7 days after influenza vaccination. The subset denotes: circulating Tfh, non-naive CD4+CXCR5+PD-1+ (ICOS+CD38+ or ICOS-CD38-). These receptors all come from an adult who received the influenza vaccine.

The chain uses TRBV28 and TRBJ1-4; D is unresolved. Germline V gene sequence: CDR1 MDHEN, CDR2 SYDVKM. This CDR3 spans 16 amino acids. The ends were cut back, 9 bases at V and 4 bases at J, with 21 bases in the middle. The DNA for the CDR3 is TGTGCCAGACGATTTGGCTCGGACTGTTTTAATGAAAAACTGTTTTTT. Translation gives CARRFGSDCFNEKLFF.

The chain carries TRBV18 and TRBJ2-1, with a tentative D call TRBD1 (5 bases). The germline V and J ends were trimmed by 6 bases and 7 bases, with 13 bases remaining between them. The CDR3 runs to 13 residues. Germline V lookup: CDR1 KGHSH, CDR2 LQKENI. The CDR3 DNA reads as TGTGCCAGCTCGAGACAGTTAGTTAATGAGCAGTTCTTC. Its protein is CASSRQLVNEQFF.

The gene calls are TRBV9 and TRBJ2-7; 9 nucleotides line up with TRBD2. Looked up from germline, CDR1 is SGDLS and CDR2 is YYNGEE. This CDR3 comprises 15 residues. V shed 0 bases, J shed 3 bases, and the junction held 4 bases outside the gene matches. The CDR3 protein is CASSVGVSGSYEQYF. CDR3 sequence (DNA): TGTGCCAGCAGCGTAGGGGTTAGCGGGAGCTACGAGCAGTACTTC.

This chain links TRBV18 with TRBJ1-4, with D unresolved. The V end lost 3 bases, the J end lost 5 bases, and 7 bases lay between the germline ends. Germline-derived CDR1 and CDR2 are KGHSH and LQKENI. CDR3 length equals 13 residues. DNA for the CDR3: TGTGCCAGCTCACCTCCCCAGAATGAAAAACTGTTTTTT. As protein: CASSPPQNEKLFF.

The chain carries TRBV6-1 and TRBJ1-2, with D possibly TRBD1 on 6 matching bases. Germline lookup yields CDR1 MNHNS and CDR2 SASEGT. The length of the CDR3 is 13 residues. V was pared by 8 bases and J by 8 bases, with 18 bases between. CDR3 DNA sequence: TGTGCCAGCGGGGACATCAACAAAGAAGGCTACACCTTC. It translates to CASGDINKEGYTF.

The rearrangement uses TRBV10-3 and TRBJ1-2; no definite D call. V shed 9 bases and J shed 5 bases, with 16 bases lying between them. The CDR3 spans 13 residues. Per the germline V gene, CDR1 is ENHRY and CDR2 is SYGVKD. Here the CDR3 reads CAIMSSGEYGYTF. The CDR3 bases are TGTGCCATTATGTCCAGCGGGGAATATGGCTACACCTTC.

The sample holds a few counts of this clone. The chain joins TRBV28 to TRBJ2-7, with D uncertain. The CDR3 consists of 13 residues. Trimming took off 3 bases at V and 5 bases at J, with 11 bases between the two ends. Germline assignment: CDR1 MDHEN and CDR2 SYDVKM. CDR3 sequence: CASSFRRPHEQYF. The CDR3 nucleotides are TGTGCCAGCAGTTTTCGCAGGCCCCACGAGCAGTACTTC.

This clone was counted once. The CDR3 sequence: CASSPPPDARRSDTQYF. For the CDR3, the DNA is TGTGCCAGCAGCCCACCTCCGGACGCTCGTCGTTCAGATACGCAGTATTTT. V usage is TRBV7-9 and J usage is TRBJ2-3; no clear D. Germline V gene sequence: CDR1 SEHNR, CDR2 FQNEAQ (reference sequence). V lost 5 bases and J lost 4, with 22 bases in between. CDR3 length equals 17 residues.

The V call is TRBV7-9, the J call TRBJ2-5; 7 nucleotides agree with TRBD1. This CDR3 spans 13 amino acids. Trimming cost V 1 base and J 5 bases; bases outside gene matches: 1. Germline V gene lookup returns CDR1 SEHNR and CDR2 FQNEAQ (reference sequence). The CDR3 spells CASSLDRGETQYF. The CDR3 nucleotides are TGTGCCAGCAGCTTAGACAGGGGCGAGACCCAGTACTTC.

The rearrangement links TRBV18 to TRBJ2-7, with 8 bases lining up with TRBD1. The germline gives CDR1 KGHSH, CDR2 LQKENI. With 0 bases clipped from V and 8 bases from J, the junction kept 3 bases outside the gene matches. The CDR3 consists of 13 residues. The CDR3 protein is CASSPPTGVKQYF. Here the CDR3 DNA reads TGTGCCAGCTCACCACCGACAGGGGTAAAGCAGTACTTC.